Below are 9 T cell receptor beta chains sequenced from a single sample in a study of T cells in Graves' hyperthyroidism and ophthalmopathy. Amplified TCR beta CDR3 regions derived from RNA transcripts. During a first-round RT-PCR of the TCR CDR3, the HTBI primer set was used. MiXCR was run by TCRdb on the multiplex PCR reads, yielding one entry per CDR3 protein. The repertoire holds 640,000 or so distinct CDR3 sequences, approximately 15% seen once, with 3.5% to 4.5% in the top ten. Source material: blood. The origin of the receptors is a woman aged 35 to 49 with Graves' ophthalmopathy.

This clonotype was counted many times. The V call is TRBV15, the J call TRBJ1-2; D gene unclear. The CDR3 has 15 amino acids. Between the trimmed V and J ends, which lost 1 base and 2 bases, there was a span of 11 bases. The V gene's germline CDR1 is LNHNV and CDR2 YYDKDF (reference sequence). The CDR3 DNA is TGTGCCACCAGCAGAGCGAAGGCCCTAAACTATGGCTACACCTTC. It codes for CATSRAKALNYGYTF.

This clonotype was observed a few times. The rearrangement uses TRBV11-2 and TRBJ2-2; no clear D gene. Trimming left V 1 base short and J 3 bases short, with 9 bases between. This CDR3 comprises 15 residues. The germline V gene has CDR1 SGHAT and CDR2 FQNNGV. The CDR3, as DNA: TGTGCCAGCAGCTTAGGGTGGGCCGACACCGGGGAGCTGTTTTTT. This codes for CASSLGWADTGELFF. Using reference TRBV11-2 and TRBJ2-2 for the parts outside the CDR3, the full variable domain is EAGVAQSPRYKIIEKRQSVAFWCNPISGHATLYWYQQILGQGPKLLIQFQNNGVVDDSQLPKDRFSAERLKGVDSTLKIQPAKLEDSAVYLCASSLGWADTGELFFGEGSRLTVL.

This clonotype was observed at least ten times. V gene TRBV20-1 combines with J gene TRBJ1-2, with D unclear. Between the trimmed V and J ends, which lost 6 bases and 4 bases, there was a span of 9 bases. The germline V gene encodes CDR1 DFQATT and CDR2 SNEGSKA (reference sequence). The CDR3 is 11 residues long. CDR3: CSAMGPYGYTF. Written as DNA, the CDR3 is TGCAGTGCGATGGGCCCCTATGGCTACACCTTC.

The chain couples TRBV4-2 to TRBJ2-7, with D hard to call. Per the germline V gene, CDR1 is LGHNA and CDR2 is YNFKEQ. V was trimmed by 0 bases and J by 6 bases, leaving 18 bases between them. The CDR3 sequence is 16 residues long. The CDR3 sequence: CASSQDRRFDVGEQYF. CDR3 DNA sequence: TGTGCCAGCAGCCAAGATCGAAGGTTTGACGTTGGCGAGCAGTACTTC.

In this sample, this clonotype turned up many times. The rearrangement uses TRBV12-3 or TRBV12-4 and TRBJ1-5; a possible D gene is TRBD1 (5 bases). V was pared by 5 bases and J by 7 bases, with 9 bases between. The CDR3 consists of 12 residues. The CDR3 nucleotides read TGTGCCAGCAGTGCCTCAGGGCAGCCCCAGCATTTT. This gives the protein CASSASGQPQHF.

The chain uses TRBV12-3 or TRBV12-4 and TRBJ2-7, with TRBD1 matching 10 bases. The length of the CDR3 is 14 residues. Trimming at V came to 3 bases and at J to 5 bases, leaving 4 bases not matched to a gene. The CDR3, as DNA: TGTGCCAGCAGTTTGGGGACAGGGGACGACGAGCAGTACTTC. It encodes CASSLGTGDDEQYF.

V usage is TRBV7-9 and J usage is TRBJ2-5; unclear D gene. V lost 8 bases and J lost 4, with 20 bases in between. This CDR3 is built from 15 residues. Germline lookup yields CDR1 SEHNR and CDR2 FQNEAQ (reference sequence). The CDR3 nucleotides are TGTGCCAGCCAACTTGGGGAATCGACCATAGAGACCCAGTACTTC. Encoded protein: CASQLGESTIETQYF.

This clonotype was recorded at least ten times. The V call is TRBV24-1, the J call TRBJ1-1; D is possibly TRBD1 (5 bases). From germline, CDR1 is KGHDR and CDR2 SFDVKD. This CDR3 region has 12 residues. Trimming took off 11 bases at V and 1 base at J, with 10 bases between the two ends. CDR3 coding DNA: TGTGCCAGAGGGGCGGGGAACACTGAAGCTTTCTTT. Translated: CARGAGNTEAFF.

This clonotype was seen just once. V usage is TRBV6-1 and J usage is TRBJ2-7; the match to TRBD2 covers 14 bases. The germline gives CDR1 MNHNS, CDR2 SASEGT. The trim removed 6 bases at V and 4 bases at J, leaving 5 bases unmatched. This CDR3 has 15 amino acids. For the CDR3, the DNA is TGTGCCAGCAGACTGGGACTAGCGGGAGCGTACGAGCAGTACTTC. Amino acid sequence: CASRLGLAGAYEQYF.